One sample yielded the 15 T cell receptor beta chains listed below, sequenced in a study of blood T cell repertoires in COVID-19. Method: immunoSEQ multiplex PCR; TCRdb's copy keeps in-frame clones and lacks some. Of over 85,000 clones in the sample, 80% to 90% were seen once. Material: peripheral blood. The source is a human donor in a cohort sampled during active COVID-19.

The rearrangement uses TRBV19 and TRBJ2-3; TRBD1 matches at 7 bases. The CDR3 loop spans 15 amino acids. Germline loops: CDR1 LNHDA, CDR2 SQIVND (reference sequence). V shed 5 bases, J shed 0 bases, and the junction held 5 bases outside the gene matches. The CDR3 nucleotides are TGTGCCAGTAGTTCCGGACAGGCTAGCACAGATACGCAGTATTTT. Residues: CASSSGQASTDTQYF.

This clone was seen just once. V usage is TRBV7-9 and J usage is TRBJ2-2; no reliable D call. The germline V gene has CDR1 SEHNR and CDR2 FQNEAQ (reference sequence). Trimming pared 2 bases from V and 1 base from J, leaving 8 bases between. The CDR3 has 15 residues. CDR3: CASSLIALNTGELFF. The CDR3 DNA reads TGTGCCAGCAGCTTAATAGCACTGAACACCGGGGAGCTGTTTTTT.

V is TRBV5-8 and J is TRBJ2-7, with D possibly TRBD2 on 5 matching bases. CDR1 and CDR2 from the germline V gene are SGHTS and YDEGEE. V was shortened by 5 bases and J by 3 bases, with 15 bases between the two germline ends. CDR3 length equals 14 residues. The CDR3 spells CASSLRVRFYEQYF. The CDR3 DNA is TGTGCCAGCAGTTTGCGGGTGAGGTTCTACGAGCAGTACTTC.

V usage is TRBV4-1 and J usage is TRBJ2-5, with no clear D. Germline lookup yields CDR1 MGHRA and CDR2 YSYEKL. This CDR3 comprises 13 residues. Trimming took off 2 bases at V and 1 base at J, with 5 bases between the two ends. This chain's CDR3 is CASSQSIQETQYF. The CDR3 DNA reads TGCGCCAGCAGCCAAAGCATCCAAGAGACCCAGTACTTC.

The V gene is TRBV30, the J gene TRBJ2-5; 7 bases match TRBD2. The germline V gene has CDR1 GTSNPN and CDR2 SVGIG (reference sequence). This CDR3 is built from 14 residues. The ends lost 2 bases at V and 4 bases at J; junction bases unmatched: 7. CDR3 amino acids: CAWSLGGPVETQYF. CDR3 DNA sequence: TGTGCCTGGAGTTTGGGAGGGCCGGTAGAGACCCAGTACTTC.

This chain uses TRBV11-2 with TRBJ2-2, with D possibly being TRBD2 (5 bases). Trimming removed 7 bases from V and 5 bases from J, with 8 bases in between. This CDR3 is built from 12 residues. Germline V gene data show CDR1 as SGHAT and CDR2 as FQNNGV. CDR3: CASIGETGELFF. The CDR3 nucleotides are TGTGCCAGCATCGGGGAGACCGGGGAGCTGTTTTTT.

This clone was seen only once. The chain couples TRBV6-4 to TRBJ2-2, with 7 bases identical to TRBD1. Trimming at V came to 3 bases and at J to 3 bases, leaving 1 base not matched to a gene. From germline, CDR1 is MRHNA and CDR2 SNTAGT. The CDR3 is 14 residues long. CDR3 sequence (DNA): TGTGCCAGCAGTGAGGGACAGCACACCGGGGAGCTGTTTTTT. Protein: CASSEGQHTGELFF.

The CDR3 region is CASSRRTATYNEQFF. As DNA, the CDR3 is TGTGCCAGCAGCCGCAGGACAGCTACCTACAATGAGCAGTTCTTC. The rearrangement joins TRBV5-6 to TRBJ2-1; possible D gene TRBD1, 6 bases. Trimming removed 4 bases at V and 2 bases at J, with 13 bases between. This CDR3 comprises 15 residues. From germline, CDR1 is SGHDT and CDR2 YYEEEE.

The chain employs TRBV7-2 and TRBJ1-4, with D tentatively TRBD1 (6 bases). This CDR3 is built from 15 residues. Germline assignment: CDR1 SGHTA and CDR2 FQGNSA. Trimming took off 5 bases at V and 3 bases at J, with 13 bases between the two ends. CDR3: CASSPGEGANEKLFF. The CDR3 DNA reads as TGTGCCAGCAGCCCTGGGGAGGGGGCTAATGAAAAACTGTTTTTT.

The rearrangement links TRBV12-3 or TRBV12-4 to TRBJ1-5; no clear D. The CDR3 is made up of 13 amino acids. The V and J ends lost 3 bases and 4 bases respectively, with 7 bases between them. The CDR3 protein is CASSFNRNQPQHF. CDR3 bases: TGTGCCAGCAGTTTTAATCGTAATCAGCCCCAGCATTTT.

The gene calls are TRBV7-9 and TRBJ1-5; TRBD1 might be the D (5 bases). The CDR3 extends over 15 amino acids. Germline CDR1 reads SEHNR; CDR2 reads FQNEAQ (reference sequence). V was cut by 5 bases and J by 3 bases, with 14 bases left in between. In nucleotides, the CDR3 is TGTGCCAGCAGCCTTTACCAGGGTACCAATCAGCCCCAGCATTTT. This gives the protein CASSLYQGTNQPQHF.

This chain joins TRBV6-1 and TRBJ2-3, with D possibly being TRBD1 (6 bases). V lost 0 bases and J lost 6, with 16 bases in between. Germline values: CDR1 MNHNS, CDR2 SASEGT. The CDR3 has 16 residues. CDR3 DNA: TGTGCCAGCAGTGAAGCTAGGACAGTACTAGGCGATACGCAGTATTTT. As protein: CASSEARTVLGDTQYF.

The CDR3 DNA sequence: TGCGCCAGCAGCCAAGAAGTCCGGGTGAATGAGCAGTTCTTC. Its translation is CASSQEVRVNEQFF. The V and J genes are TRBV4-1 and TRBJ2-1; D uncertain. Germline V gene data show CDR1 as MGHRA and CDR2 as YSYEKL. The CDR3 is made up of 14 amino acids. V gave up 0 bases and J gave up 7 bases, with 10 bases separating them.

This clone was detected only a few times. The rearrangement uses TRBV5-1 and TRBJ2-3, with a possible D match to TRBD1 (5 bases). Germline V gene data show CDR1 as SGHRS and CDR2 as YFSETQ. The germline V and J ends were trimmed by 0 bases and 5 bases, with 7 bases remaining between them. CDR3 length: 13 amino acids. Here the CDR3 reads CASSLVGEDTQYF. As DNA, the CDR3 is TGCGCCAGCAGCTTGGTAGGGGAAGATACGCAGTATTTT.

The J gene is TRBJ2-1, the V gene TRBV6-2 or TRBV6-3, with 9 nucleotides matching TRBD2. V was pared by 6 bases and J by 5 bases, with 17 bases of the junction left unmatched. The CDR3 is made up of 18 amino acids. CDR1 and CDR2 from the germline V gene are MNHEY and SVGEGT. The CDR3 loop is CASSPSNPLSSGNNEQFF. The CDR3 DNA sequence: TGTGCCAGCAGCCCCTCAAACCCCCTATCTAGCGGGAACAATGAGCAGTTCTTC.